The 8 T cell receptor beta chains in this list originate from one sample, sequenced in a study of T cells after yellow fever vaccination. MiXCR, applied by TCRdb to the 5' RACE reads, yields one record per CDR3 protein. The sample holds a few hundred thousand distinct CDR3 sequences, over 3.5% seen once. The sequencing here drew on PBMCs, taken 15 days after the yellow fever booster vaccination. Receptors originate from a man between 18 and 35 years old who received the YFV17D yellow fever vaccine.

This clonotype was seen at least ten times. The chain couples TRBV29-1 to TRBJ2-5, with D uncertain. V lost 6 bases and J 4 bases, leaving 12 bases between the germline ends. Germline CDR1 and CDR2: SQVTM and ANQGSEA. This CDR3 comprises 12 residues. CDR3 in DNA: TGCAGCGTAGGGCCCTACTCAGAGACCCAGTACTTC. Translated: CSVGPYSETQYF.

This clonotype was seen repeatedly, ten times or more. The CDR3 DNA is TGTGCCAGCAGCCGCCGCCCCCAGCGGAGCACAGATACGCAGTATTTT. Translated: CASSRRPQRSTDTQYF. The genes are TRBV7-2 and TRBJ2-3, with D possibly matching TRBD2 (5 bases). The CDR3 totals 16 residues. The germline V and J ends were trimmed by 5 bases and 0 bases, with 15 bases remaining between them. Germline CDR1 is SGHTA and CDR2 is FQGNSA.

This clonotype has just a few counts. V and J are TRBV12-3 or TRBV12-4 and TRBJ1-2; D possibly corresponds to TRBD1 (6 bases). The CDR3 covers 14 residues. V lost 6 bases to trimming and J lost 8 bases, with 19 bases between them. The CDR3 region has the DNA TGTGCCAGCAGGAGGTCGGAGGGAGACAGGGGCTACACCTTC. This encodes CASRRSEGDRGYTF.

The V call is TRBV5-4, the J call TRBJ2-3; D is ambiguous. The V end lost 3 bases, the J end lost 2 bases, and 13 bases lay between the germline ends. In germline, CDR1 is SGHNT, CDR2 YYREEE (reference sequence). The CDR3 sequence is 15 residues long. The CDR3 sequence is CASSSDMGFTDTQYF. In nucleotides, the CDR3 is TGTGCCAGCAGCTCCGACATGGGATTCACAGATACGCAGTATTTT.

This clonotype has a count of ten or more. The rearrangement links TRBV20-1 to TRBJ2-1, with D possibly matching TRBD1 (5 bases). The CDR3 is 14 amino acids. Trimming cost V 3 bases and J 7 bases, with 16 bases left between them. The V gene's germline CDR1 is DFQATT and CDR2 SNEGSKA (reference sequence). CDR3 coding DNA: TGCAGTGCTAGCTTATTGGCAGGGCGGAATGAGCAGTTCTTC. It specifies CSASLLAGRNEQFF.

This clonotype was seen a few times. The gene calls are TRBV20-1 and TRBJ2-3; TRBD2 matches at 10 bases. This CDR3 comprises 14 residues. CDR1 and CDR2 from the germline V gene are DFQATT and SNEGSKA (reference sequence). J was trimmed by 0 bases and V by 5 bases; bases with no gene match: 2. The CDR3 sequence is CSARTSGSTDTQYF. CDR3 coding DNA: TGCAGTGCTCGGACTAGCGGTAGCACAGATACGCAGTATTTT.

This chain joins TRBV5-6 and TRBJ1-3; maybe TRBD1 (5 bases). CDR1 and CDR2 from the germline V gene are SGHDT and YYEEEE. The V end was cut by 2 bases, the J end by 0 bases, with 15 bases between. CDR3 size: 17 residues. CDR3 DNA sequence: TGTGCCAGCAGCTTCGGGACCCGCCATGACTCTGGAAACACCATATATTTT. Its translation is CASSFGTRHDSGNTIYF.

This clonotype was seen a handful of times. The chain uses TRBV5-4 and TRBJ2-3, with D perhaps matching TRBD2 (7 bases). With 7 bases removed from V and 2 bases from J, the gap between germline ends came to 26 bases. CDR3 size: 18 residues. Germline V gives CDR1 SGHNT, CDR2 YYREEE (reference sequence). CDR3 nucleotides: TGTGCCAGCCCCGATTCCCCGGGGGGCGGTCTACCCACAGATACGCAGTATTTT. Its translation is CASPDSPGGGLPTDTQYF.